Each of the 15 T cell receptor beta chains below was sequenced from the same sample in a study of cytomegalovirus exposure and HLA in healthy donors. The PCR ran on 60 Vbeta and 13 Jbeta primers. Sequenced by immunoSEQ multiplex PCR; TCRdb stores in-frame clones only, minus some. Seen here are 130,000 to 150,000 clones, about four fifths observed once, and the top ten hold just over 4.5%. Sequencing was carried out using PBMCs. Source of these receptors: a man in his forties or fifties in good health and CMV-seronegative.

This clone was observed once. The chain links TRBV5-4 to TRBJ2-2, with TRBD1 identical over 10 bases. V trimming: 0 bases; J trimming: 6 bases; junction bases outside the gene matches: 5. This CDR3 contains 16 residues. Germline CDR1 is SGHNT and CDR2 is YYREEE (reference sequence). The CDR3 region is CASSLGGQGFPGELFF. For the CDR3, the DNA is TGTGCCAGCAGCTTGGGGGGACAGGGGTTCCCCGGGGAGCTGTTTTTT.

The V call is TRBV18, the J call TRBJ1-6, with 7 nucleotides matching TRBD1. Germline lookup yields CDR1 KGHSH and CDR2 LQKENI. The CDR3 has 16 amino acids. After removal of 3 bases from V and 1 base from J, the junction contained 3 bases not matched to a gene. As DNA, the CDR3 is TGTGCCAGCTCACCGACAGGGAGGTCCTATAATTCACCCCTCCACTTT. The encoded protein is CASSPTGRSYNSPLHF.

This chain uses TRBV5-1 with TRBJ1-4; D unresolved. This CDR3 comprises 13 residues. The V and J ends lost 1 base and 7 bases respectively, with 8 bases between them. Germline V CDR1 and CDR2: SGHRS, YFSETQ. In DNA, the CDR3 is TGCGCCAGCAGCTTGTCTTCCAGTGAAAAACTGTTTTTT. Protein product: CASSLSSSEKLFF.

The J gene is TRBJ2-2, the V gene TRBV5-1; 9 bases are a match to TRBD2. The germline V gene encodes CDR1 SGHRS and CDR2 YFSETQ. The CDR3 contains 14 residues. Losses at the gene ends were 5 bases for V and 3 bases for J; bases not matched to a gene: 2. CDR3 sequence (DNA): TGCGCCAGCAGTCGGACTAGCGACACCGGGGAGCTGTTTTTT. This codes for CASSRTSDTGELFF.

The chain links TRBV5-6 to TRBJ2-5; 8 bases agree with TRBD1. Losses at the gene ends were 3 bases for V and 5 bases for J; bases not matched to a gene: 6. The CDR3 has 14 residues. Per germline, CDR1 SGHDT and CDR2 YYEEEE. The CDR3 is CASSSGGALETQYF. The CDR3 region has the DNA TGTGCCAGCAGCTCAGGGGGCGCTTTGGAGACCCAGTACTTC.

The J gene is TRBJ2-2, the V gene TRBV6-1; no firm D call. Trimming removed 4 bases at V and 5 bases at J, with 17 bases between. This CDR3 is 16 amino acids long. Per the germline V gene, CDR1 is MNHNS and CDR2 is SASEGT. CDR3: CASSVTQPSVTGELFF. CDR3 nucleotide sequence: TGTGCCAGCAGTGTTACCCAGCCTAGTGTAACCGGGGAGCTGTTTTTT.

The chain joins TRBV11-2 to TRBJ2-5, with 8 nucleotides matching TRBD2. V lost 3 bases, J lost 3 bases, and 0 bases stayed unmatched. The CDR3 runs to 13 residues. The V gene's germline CDR1 is SGHAT and CDR2 FQNNGV. CDR3: CASSFSGEETQYF. The CDR3 coding sequence is TGTGCCAGCAGCTTTAGCGGGGAAGAGACCCAGTACTTC.

The V gene is TRBV29-1, the J gene TRBJ1-6, with TRBD1 matching 10 bases. Trimming removed 6 bases from V and 6 bases from J; junction bases left unmatched: 5. Looked up from germline, CDR1 is SQVTM and CDR2 is ANQGSEA. This CDR3 has 14 amino acids. CDR3 in DNA: TGCAGCGTAACCGGGACAGGGGTTAATTCACCCCTCCACTTT. It is translated as CSVTGTGVNSPLHF.

V and J are TRBV30 and TRBJ2-7; tentatively, D is TRBD2 (6 bases). Germline V gene lookup returns CDR1 GTSNPN and CDR2 SVGIG (reference sequence). Trimming cost V 0 bases and J 4 bases, with 19 bases left between them. This CDR3 contains 16 residues. For the CDR3, the DNA is TGTGCCTGGAGTGTAAGGGTTGGGACTCCTTCGTACGAGCAGTACTTC. This translates into CAWSVRVGTPSYEQYF. The full variable domain, with the rest looked up from reference TRBV30 and TRBJ2-7, is SQTIHQWPATLVQPVGSPLSLECTVEGTSNPNLYWYRQAAGRGLQLLFYSVGIGQISSEVPQNLSASRPQDRQFILSSKKLLLSDSGFYLCAWSVRVGTPSYEQYFGPGTRLTVT.

The chain has TRBV11-2 and TRBJ1-4; TRBD1 might be the D (5 bases). CDR1 is SGHAT, CDR2 FQNNGV, per germline. V lost 1 base and J 7 bases, leaving 16 bases between the germline ends. The CDR3 is 16 residues long. The CDR3 loop is CASSLVAGLLGEKLFF. CDR3 nucleotides: TGTGCCAGCAGCTTAGTGGCGGGACTACTGGGTGAAAAACTGTTTTTT.

The chain uses TRBV19 and TRBJ2-3; TRBD2 aligns across 11 bases. Germline CDR1 reads LNHDA; CDR2 reads SQIVND (reference sequence). The CDR3 has 17 amino acids. The trim removed 4 bases at V and 0 bases at J, leaving 6 bases unmatched. The CDR3 reads CASSRGGLAASTDTQYF. The CDR3 bases are TGTGCCAGTAGTAGGGGGGGACTAGCGGCTAGCACAGATACGCAGTATTTT.

The chain joins TRBV28 to TRBJ2-3; TRBD2 matches 12 bases. The germline gives CDR1 MDHEN, CDR2 SYDVKM. The CDR3 runs 12 residues. V was pared by 8 bases and J by 7 bases, with 1 base of the junction left unmatched. The CDR3 DNA reads TGTGCCAGCGGACTAGCGGGGAATACGCAGTATTTT. As protein: CASGLAGNTQYF.

The rearrangement joins TRBV28 to TRBJ2-1, with 7 bases fitting TRBD1. Trimming cost V 2 bases and J 10 bases; bases outside gene matches: 5. Per germline, CDR1 MDHEN and CDR2 SYDVKM. The CDR3 has 13 residues. The CDR3 protein is CASSLPSDREQFF. Written as DNA, the CDR3 is TGTGCCAGCAGTTTACCCTCGGACAGGGAGCAGTTCTTC.

The genes are TRBV18 and TRBJ1-4, with D possibly TRBD1 on 5 matching bases. The CDR3 covers 14 residues. Germline CDR1 is KGHSH and CDR2 is LQKENI. V gave up 2 bases and J gave up 7 bases, with 11 bases separating them. Here the CDR3 DNA reads TGTGCCAGCTCACCAAGACACGGGGGTGAAAAACTGTTTTTT. This sequence encodes CASSPRHGGEKLFF.

The rearrangement uses TRBV30 and TRBJ2-7; 7 bases agree with TRBD1. This CDR3 region has 13 residues. Germline lookup yields CDR1 GTSNPN and CDR2 SVGIG (reference sequence). The ends lost 3 bases at V and 5 bases at J; junction bases unmatched: 7. CDR3 sequence (DNA): TGTGCCTGGAGAGGCCAGGGGGTACACGAGCAGTACTTC. This codes for CAWRGQGVHEQYF.